Following are 12 T cell receptor beta chains from one sample sequenced in a study of T cell repertoires in cytomegalovirus infection. TCRdb passed the reads through MiXCR, listing each CDR3 protein once. The sample comprises about 100,000 distinct CDR3 sequences, 16% of which are singletons, and more than 7% rests with the top ten. What was sequenced was PBMCs. These receptors were taken from a human donor in good health (CMV status not recorded). Some clones in this sample may be carry-over from other donors' samples.

This clonotype was seen at least ten times. The genes are TRBV7-2 and TRBJ1-5, with D perhaps TRBD1 (5 bases). The V end was cut by 7 bases, the J end by 4 bases, with 14 bases between. The length of the CDR3 is 14 residues. Germline CDR1 is SGHTA and CDR2 is FQGNSA. The CDR3 protein is CASNSGETNQPQHF. The DNA of the CDR3 is TGTGCCAGCAACTCGGGGGAAACAAATCAGCCCCAGCATTTT.

Remarks on this clonotype: A read error may explain this, as a much larger clone is one base away. The J gene is TRBJ1-5, the V gene TRBV2; D uncertain. Deletions cut 3 bases from V and 7 bases from J, with 10 bases between. Germline CDR1 is SNHLY and CDR2 is FYNNEI. The CDR3 is made up of 13 amino acids. CDR3 nucleotide sequence: TGTGCCAGCAGTGATCAGGCAAAACAGCCCCAGCATTTT. Translating gives CASSDQAKQPQHF.

V usage is TRBV2 and J usage is TRBJ2-1; 11 bases are shared with TRBD1. Germline CDR1 SNHLY, CDR2 FYNNEI. V lost 6 bases to trimming and J lost 1 base; unmatched junction nucleotides: 5. The CDR3 has 16 amino acids. DNA for the CDR3: TGTGCCAGCAGCCCGGGACAGGGGGGGTCCTACAATGAGCAGTTCTTC. Its translation: CASSPGQGGSYNEQFF.

The chain is built from TRBV6-6 and TRBJ2-1; D remains unclear. The CDR3 loop spans 14 amino acids. Trimming took 2 bases from V and 3 from J, leaving 8 bases between them. Germline loops: CDR1 MNHNY, CDR2 SVGAGI (reference sequence). This CDR3 is CASSYRGGYNEQFF. In DNA form, the CDR3 reads TGTGCCAGCAGTTACAGAGGTGGCTACAATGAGCAGTTCTTC.

The J gene is TRBJ1-1, the V gene TRBV7-9; D remains ambiguous. The V gene's germline CDR1 is SEHNR and CDR2 FQNEAQ (reference sequence). V was clipped by 10 bases and J by 1 base, with 10 bases between them. There are 12 residues in the CDR3. The CDR3 DNA reads as TGTGCCACCGACGTTGGGAACACTGAAGCTTTCTTT. It is translated as CATDVGNTEAFF. Supplemented by reference TRBV7-9 and TRBJ1-1, the full variable domain reads DTGVSQNPRHKITKRGQNVTFRCDPISEHNRLYWYRQTLGQGPEFLTYFQNEAQLEKSRLLSDRFSAERPKGSFSTLEIQRTEQGDSAMYLCATDVGNTEAFFGQGTRLTVV.

On this clonotype: Just one base apart from a much larger clone, this may be a read error. The genes are TRBV7-9 and TRBJ1-6; D not resolved. In germline, CDR1 is SEHNR, CDR2 FQNEAQ (reference sequence). Trimming pared 1 base from V and 10 bases from J, leaving 8 bases between. The CDR3 has 13 amino acids. The CDR3 is CASSLESSSPLHF. CDR3 DNA: TGTGCCAGCAGCTTAGAGAGCAGCTCACCCCTCCACTTT.

The sample holds a few counts of this clonotype. J is TRBJ2-5 and V is TRBV7-2; D gene uncertain. Trimming pared 1 base from V and 6 bases from J, leaving 0 bases between. Germline V gene sequence: CDR1 SGHTA, CDR2 FQGNSA. The CDR3 consists of 10 residues. Here the CDR3 DNA reads TGTGCCAGCAGCTTAGAGACCCAGTACTTC. The encoded protein is CASSLETQYF. The entire variable domain, with the rest obtained from reference TRBV7-2 and TRBJ2-5, is as follows: GAGVSQSPSNKVTEKGKDVELRCDPISGHTALYWYRQSLGQGLEFLIYFQGNSAPDKSGLPSDRFSAERTGGSVSTLTIQRTQQEDSAVYLCASSLETQYFGPGTRLLVL.

This clonotype was seen ten or more times. The rearrangement uses TRBV7-2 and TRBJ2-1, with 12 bases identical to TRBD2. The V segment lost 4 bases and the J segment 2 bases; nucleotides outside the gene matches: 0. The germline V gene encodes CDR1 SGHTA and CDR2 FQGNSA. This CDR3 has 15 amino acids. CDR3 in DNA: TGTGCCAGCAGCTCTAGCGGGGGGGCCTACAATGAGCAGTTCTTC. This translates into CASSSSGGAYNEQFF.

This chain joins TRBV3-1 and TRBJ2-6; D is unresolved. The V gene's germline CDR1 is LGHDT and CDR2 YNNKEL (reference sequence). CDR3 size: 15 residues. The V gene lost 2 bases and the J gene lost 2 bases, with 7 bases spanning the gap. The CDR3, as DNA: TGTGCCAGCAGCCAACCGACGCCTGGGGCCAACGTCCTGACTTTC. This translates into CASSQPTPGANVLTF.

This clonotype appeared a few times. V gene TRBV25-1 combines with J gene TRBJ2-6; TRBD1 matches 8 bases. Germline loops: CDR1 MGHDK, CDR2 SYGVNS. The CDR3 totals 17 residues. V lost 7 bases to trimming and J lost 1 base; unmatched junction nucleotides: 9. The CDR3 DNA follows: TGTGCCAGCAAAGGTGGGACAGGTGTGTCTGGGGCCAACGTCCTGACTTTC. It yields the protein CASKGGTGVSGANVLTF.

This clonotype was seen many times. The rearrangement joins TRBV28 to TRBJ2-5; D unclear. Looked up from germline, CDR1 is MDHEN and CDR2 is SYDVKM. The CDR3 is made up of 14 amino acids. Trimming left V 5 bases short and J 4 bases short, with 14 bases between. CDR3 sequence (DNA): TGTGCCAGCAGTGCCGACGGCCTCGGAGAGACCCAGTACTTC. This translates into CASSADGLGETQYF.

This clonotype was recorded a few times. This chain uses TRBV6-6 with TRBJ1-5; TRBD1 aligns across 7 bases. V was clipped by 6 bases and J by 1 base; unmatched bases: 9. CDR3 length: 16 amino acids. Germline V gene sequence: CDR1 MNHNY, CDR2 SVGAGI (reference sequence). CDR3 protein: CASRQTGERSNQPQHF. The DNA of the CDR3 is TGTGCCAGCAGGCAAACAGGGGAAAGGAGCAATCAGCCCCAGCATTTT.